The 5 T cell receptor beta chains below come from one sample, sequenced in a study. The sorted Tregs were CD4+CD25+CD127-/low cells. TCRdb reprocessed the 5' RACE reads with MiXCR, giving one entry per CDR3 protein. Among some 9,200 distinct CDR3 sequences, roughly 51% were seen once, and the ten largest hold 5.5% to 7%. Sequencing was done on a sample of Tregs sorted from a lymph node. The receptors stem from a female donor with breast cancer.

The rearrangement joins TRBV12-3 or TRBV12-4 to TRBJ2-7; D call uncertain. The CDR3 runs 14 residues. Trimming took off 5 bases at V and 4 bases at J, with 15 bases between the two ends. CDR3 bases: TGTGCCAGCAGTAAAATGGGCCCCCTATACGAGCAGTACTTC. It is translated as CASSKMGPLYEQYF.

The chain couples TRBV19 to TRBJ1-5, with 7 bases identical to TRBD1. The trim removed 5 bases at V and 5 bases at J, leaving 9 bases unmatched. CDR3 length equals 15 residues. CDR1 is LNHDA, CDR2 SQIVND, per germline (reference sequence). This CDR3 is CASSAGTVKHQPQHF. As DNA, the CDR3 is TGTGCCAGTAGTGCGGGGACAGTGAAACATCAGCCCCAGCATTTT.

The chain employs TRBV5-1 and TRBJ1-1, with a possible D match to TRBD1 (5 bases). Germline V gives CDR1 SGHRS, CDR2 YFSETQ. The CDR3 loop spans 14 amino acids. The V and J ends lost 5 bases and 3 bases respectively, with 14 bases between them. CDR3 protein: CASRRAVGDTEAFF. The DNA for the CDR3 is TGCGCCAGCAGGAGAGCTGTAGGGGACACTGAAGCTTTCTTT. Supplemented by reference TRBV5-1 and TRBJ1-1, the full variable domain reads KAGVTQTPRYLIKTRGQQVTLSCSPISGHRSVSWYQQTPGQGLQFLFEYFSETQRNKGNFPGRFSGRQFSNSRSEMNVSTLELGDSALYLCASRRAVGDTEAFFGQGTRLTVV.

The V call is TRBV30, the J call TRBJ2-1, with D possibly being TRBD1 (6 bases). Germline V gene data show CDR1 as GTSNPN and CDR2 as SVGIG (reference sequence). This CDR3 has 15 residues. V gave up 3 bases and J gave up 7 bases, with 19 bases separating them. The CDR3 coding sequence is TGTGCCTGGAGCATTTCCATAATACAGGGAAATGAGCAGTTCTTC. Amino acids: CAWSISIIQGNEQFF.

This chain links TRBV30 with TRBJ1-6; perhaps TRBD1 as D (6 bases). Germline V gene data show CDR1 as GTSNPN and CDR2 as SVGIG (reference sequence). This CDR3 comprises 13 residues. V was pared by 5 bases and J by 10 bases, with 15 bases between. CDR3 DNA sequence: TGTGCCTGGGGGGACACAGGGAAATCACCCCTCCACTTT. This codes for CAWGDTGKSPLHF. Full variable domain (remainder filled in from reference TRBV30 and TRBJ1-6): SQTIHQWPATLVQPVGSPLSLECTVEGTSNPNLYWYRQAAGRGLQLLFYSVGIGQISSEVPQNLSASRPQDRQFILSSKKLLLSDSGFYLCAWGDTGKSPLHFGNGTRLTVT.